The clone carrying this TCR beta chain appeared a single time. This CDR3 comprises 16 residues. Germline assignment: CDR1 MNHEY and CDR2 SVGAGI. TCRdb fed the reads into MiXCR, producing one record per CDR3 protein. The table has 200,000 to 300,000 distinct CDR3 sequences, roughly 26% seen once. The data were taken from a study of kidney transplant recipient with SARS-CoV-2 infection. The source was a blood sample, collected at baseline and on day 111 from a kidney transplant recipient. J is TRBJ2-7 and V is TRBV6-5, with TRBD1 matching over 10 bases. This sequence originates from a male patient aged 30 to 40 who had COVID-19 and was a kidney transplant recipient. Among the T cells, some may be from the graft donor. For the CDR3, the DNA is TGTACCAACAGTTCCGGGACAGGGGAACCCTACTACGAGCAGTACTTC. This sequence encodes CTNSSGTGEPYYEQYF.